The 22 T cell receptor beta chains presented below share a single source sample, sequenced in a study of T cells after posttransplantation cyclophosphamide. A marrow graft followed busulfan-fludarabine conditioning, with cyclophosphamide on days +3 and +4. Sequencing was performed with immunoSEQ multiplex PCR; in TCRdb, only in-frame clones are kept and a portion is missing. Altogether around 17,000 clones are present, 77% being singletons, with the ten largest covering less than 35%. Source: CD8+ T cells sorted from PBMCs, taken 1,900 to 2,000 days after a stem cell transplant with posttransplant cyclophosphamide. These receptors all come from a female patient between 35 and 55 years old who received an allogeneic stem cell transplant from a related donor, was CMV-positive, and had no GVHD. Some T cells may possibly be graft donor cells.

This clone was detected only once. This rearrangement joins TRBV4-2 to TRBJ1-6; 7 nucleotides line up with TRBD1. Germline loops: CDR1 LGHNA, CDR2 YNFKEQ. This CDR3 is 17 amino acids long. Germline trimming cut 5 bases from V and 6 bases from J; bases unmatched to any gene: 13. In DNA form, the CDR3 reads TGTGCCAGCAGCGCTTACACAGGGGCGGAGGGTAATTCACCCCTCCACTTT. Translation: CASSAYTGAEGNSPLHF.

This chain connects TRBV9 to TRBJ2-1; TRBD2 aligns across 8 bases. With 3 bases clipped from V and 3 bases from J, the junction kept 2 bases outside the gene matches. In germline, CDR1 is SGDLS, CDR2 YYNGEE. The CDR3 extends over 14 amino acids. The DNA for the CDR3 is TGTGCCAGCAGCGAACTAGCGGACTACAATGAGCAGTTCTTC. It yields the protein CASSELADYNEQFF.

The chain links TRBV5-8 to TRBJ1-2, with 8 bases lining up with TRBD1. CDR1 and CDR2 from the germline V gene are SGHTS and YDEGEE. This CDR3 comprises 14 residues. The J segment lost 6 bases and the V segment lost 2 bases, leaving 6 bases of the junction unmatched. The CDR3 bases are TGTGCCAGCAGCTTAAGGACAGGGAGACATGGCTACACCTTC. The encoded protein is CASSLRTGRHGYTF.

The V and J genes are TRBV11-1 and TRBJ2-7, with 7 nucleotides matching TRBD2. The CDR3 totals 15 residues. The V gene end was trimmed by 5 bases and the J gene end by 0 bases; junction bases not matched to a gene: 7. The germline gives CDR1 SGHAT, CDR2 FQDESV (reference sequence). The DNA for the CDR3 is TGTGCCAGCAGCCCACTAGCGTCGAGCTCCTACGAGCAGTACTTC. This translates into CASSPLASSSYEQYF.

The rearrangement joins TRBV19 to TRBJ1-5; TRBD1 matches 10 bases. The V and J ends lost 5 bases and 5 bases, in that order; junction bases with no gene match: 6. CDR1 is LNHDA and CDR2 is SQIVND in the germline V gene (reference sequence). The CDR3 totals 15 residues. In DNA, the CDR3 is TGTGCCAGTAGTTGGGACAGGGGCTCTTATCAGCCCCAGCATTTT. This sequence encodes CASSWDRGSYQPQHF.

V usage is TRBV5-5 and J usage is TRBJ2-7, with TRBD2 identical over 13 bases. The length of the CDR3 is 15 residues. Germline loops: CDR1 SGHKS, CDR2 YYEKEE (reference sequence). Losses at the gene ends were 5 bases for V and 2 bases for J; bases not matched to a gene: 4. The CDR3 spells CASRWTSGGTYEQYF. The DNA for the CDR3 is TGTGCCAGCAGATGGACTAGCGGGGGCACCTACGAGCAGTACTTC.

The rearrangement joins TRBV6-1 to TRBJ1-1, with 8 bases fitting TRBD1. V lost 6 bases, J lost 3 bases, and 9 bases stayed unmatched. Germline CDR1 MNHNS, CDR2 SASEGT. The CDR3 is 15 amino acids. This CDR3 is CASRERTGWDTEAFF. CDR3 in DNA: TGTGCCAGCAGGGAAAGGACAGGGTGGGACACTGAAGCTTTCTTT.

CDR3 in DNA: TGCGCCAGCAGCTTCAGAGCGGGAGAGACCCAGTACTTC. It specifies CASSFRAGETQYF. The V gene is TRBV5-1, the J gene TRBJ2-5; perhaps TRBD2 as D (6 bases). V was shortened by 2 bases and J by 4 bases, with 9 bases between the two germline ends. The CDR3 runs to 13 residues. CDR1 is SGHRS and CDR2 is YFSETQ in the germline V gene. The variable domain in full, with the rest retrieved from reference TRBV5-1 and TRBJ2-5, is KAGVTQTPRYLIKTRGQQVTLSCSPISGHRSVSWYQQTPGQGLQFLFEYFSETQRNKGNFPGRFSGRQFSNSRSEMNVSTLELGDSALYLCASSFRAGETQYFGPGTRLLVL.

For the CDR3, the DNA is TGTGCCAGCAGCTCCACCGGGACATCGGCTGAAGCTTTCTTT. It translates to CASSSTGTSAEAFF. This chain links TRBV7-3 with TRBJ1-1, with D possibly matching TRBD1 (6 bases). Germline V gives CDR1 SGHTA, CDR2 FQGTGA. The CDR3 is 14 residues long. Trimming removed 4 bases from V and 6 bases from J, with 15 bases in between.

The chain joins TRBV29-1 to TRBJ2-7, with D possibly being TRBD1 (6 bases). Between the trimmed V and J ends, which lost 5 bases and 3 bases, there was a span of 14 bases. The germline CDR1 and CDR2 sequences are SQVTM and ANQGSEA. CDR3 size: 13 residues. In nucleotides, the CDR3 is TGCAGCGTTCACTCCTTGGACAGCTACGAGCAGTACTTC. Amino acid sequence: CSVHSLDSYEQYF.

The gene calls are TRBV7-9 and TRBJ2-5; the D gene is possibly TRBD1 (6 bases). The CDR3 is 14 residues long. Trimming shortened V by 5 bases and J by 5 bases, and 15 bases separated the two germline ends. In germline, CDR1 is SEHNR, CDR2 FQNEAQ (reference sequence). CDR3 amino acids: CASSPGGVGETQYF. CDR3 DNA sequence: TGTGCCAGCAGCCCTGGGGGCGTGGGGGAGACCCAGTACTTC.

The J gene is TRBJ1-6, the V gene TRBV10-3; TRBD1 agrees at 8 bases. This CDR3 comprises 15 residues. With V trimmed by 6 bases and J by 7 bases, 8 bases remained unmatched. Germline values: CDR1 ENHRY, CDR2 SYGVKD. CDR3 sequence: CAIRAGQGGNSPLHF. In DNA, the CDR3 is TGTGCCATCAGGGCCGGACAGGGAGGAAATTCACCCCTCCACTTT.

In this sample, this clone is medium-sized. The chain carries TRBV19 and TRBJ1-5; no firm D call. The length of the CDR3 is 17 residues. V lost 6 bases to trimming and J lost 0 bases, with 18 bases between them. CDR1 and CDR2 from the germline V gene are LNHDA and SQIVND (reference sequence). The CDR3 nucleotides are TGTGCCAGTAGCCTCCAGGCACAGTCCGATAGCAATCAGCCCCAGCATTTT. This sequence encodes CASSLQAQSDSNQPQHF. The full variable domain, its missing parts supplied by reference TRBV19 and TRBJ1-5, is DGGITQSPKYLFRKEGQNVTLSCEQNLNHDAMYWYRQDPGQGLRLIYYSQIVNDFQKGDIAEGYSVSREKKESFPLTVTSAQKNPTAFYLCASSLQAQSDSNQPQHFGDGTRLSIL.

The chain combines TRBV5-4 with TRBJ2-7; 11 nucleotides match TRBD1. The trim removed 2 bases at V and 6 bases at J, leaving 4 bases unmatched. Germline values: CDR1 SGHNT, CDR2 YYREEE (reference sequence). The CDR3 spans 14 residues. CDR3 sequence: CASSLGQGAREQYF. The CDR3 DNA follows: TGTGCCAGCAGCTTAGGACAGGGGGCACGCGAGCAGTACTTC.

The rearrangement joins TRBV14 to TRBJ2-2; 12 nucleotides line up with TRBD1. The ends lost 4 bases at V and 0 bases at J; junction bases unmatched: 9. This CDR3 spans 19 amino acids. Germline V gives CDR1 SGHDN, CDR2 FVKESK. The CDR3 coding sequence is TGTGCCAGCAGCCCCGTTCCGGGACAGGGGGCCCCGAACACCGGGGAGCTGTTTTTT. Amino acids: CASSPVPGQGAPNTGELFF.

The chain uses TRBV7-9 and TRBJ2-3, with TRBD1 identical over 10 bases. CDR1 and CDR2 from the germline V gene are SEHNR and FQNEAQ (reference sequence). The CDR3 spans 16 residues. V shed 5 bases, J shed 0 bases, and the junction held 5 bases outside the gene matches. CDR3 residues: CASSEGTGESTDTQYF. In DNA, the CDR3 is TGTGCCAGCAGCGAGGGGACAGGGGAAAGCACAGATACGCAGTATTTT. Drawing the rest from reference TRBV7-9 and TRBJ2-3, the complete variable domain is DTGVSQNPRHKITKRGQNVTFRCDPISEHNRLYWYRQTLGQGPEFLTYFQNEAQLEKSRLLSDRFSAERPKGSFSTLEIQRTEQGDSAMYLCASSEGTGESTDTQYFGPGTRLTVL.

This clone was seen a handful of times. V gene TRBV7-3 combines with J gene TRBJ2-7, with D perhaps matching TRBD2 (5 bases). Trimming removed 3 bases from V and 2 bases from J, with 8 bases in between. The CDR3 runs to 13 residues. Per the germline V gene, CDR1 is SGHTA and CDR2 is FQGTGA. The CDR3 protein is CASSLDSTYEQYF. The CDR3 DNA sequence: TGTGCCAGCAGCTTGGACTCCACCTACGAGCAGTACTTC.

This chain connects TRBV5-4 to TRBJ2-3; 10 nucleotides agree with TRBD2. The trim removed 4 bases at V and 4 bases at J, leaving 3 bases unmatched. This CDR3 comprises 14 residues. CDR1 is SGHNT and CDR2 is YYREEE in the germline V gene (reference sequence). The CDR3 DNA reads as TGTGCCAGCAGCCCTAGCGGGGGCGCAGATACGCAGTATTTT. It encodes CASSPSGGADTQYF.

The genes are TRBV9 and TRBJ2-2; TRBD1 agrees at 12 bases. CDR3 size: 20 residues. Trimming removed 4 bases from V and 1 base from J; junction bases left unmatched: 14. CDR1 and CDR2 (germline): SGDLS, YYNGEE. The CDR3 here is CASSINAGTGGSGNTGELFF. The CDR3 DNA follows: TGTGCCAGCAGCATTAACGCCGGGACAGGGGGCAGTGGGAACACCGGGGAGCTGTTTTTT.

V usage is TRBV9 and J usage is TRBJ2-4, with a weak D call TRBD2 (5 bases). Germline CDR1 reads SGDLS; CDR2 reads YYNGEE. Deletions cut 0 bases from V and 11 bases from J, with 15 bases between. This CDR3 comprises 14 residues. Here the CDR3 reads CASSVGVSGVFQYF. CDR3 DNA sequence: TGTGCCAGCAGCGTAGGAGTCAGCGGCGTATTTCAGTACTTC.

The V call is TRBV4-1, the J call TRBJ2-7, with 11 nucleotides matching TRBD2. The V gene end was trimmed by 4 bases and the J gene end by 5 bases; junction bases not matched to a gene: 13. Germline V CDR1 and CDR2: MGHRA, YSYEKL. This CDR3 contains 17 residues. Here the CDR3 DNA reads TGCGCCAGCAGCCCGATTGCCCTGCTAGCGGGGGGCAACGAGCAGTACTTC. Translating it yields CASSPIALLAGGNEQYF.

The J gene is TRBJ2-1, the V gene TRBV11-2, with D unresolved. The CDR3 loop spans 17 amino acids. Trimming took 0 bases from V and 0 from J, leaving 12 bases between them. CDR1 and CDR2 from the germline V gene are SGHAT and FQNNGV. CDR3 in amino acids: CASSLDFVASSYNEQFF. The CDR3 DNA is TGTGCCAGCAGCTTAGATTTTGTGGCTAGCTCCTACAATGAGCAGTTCTTC.